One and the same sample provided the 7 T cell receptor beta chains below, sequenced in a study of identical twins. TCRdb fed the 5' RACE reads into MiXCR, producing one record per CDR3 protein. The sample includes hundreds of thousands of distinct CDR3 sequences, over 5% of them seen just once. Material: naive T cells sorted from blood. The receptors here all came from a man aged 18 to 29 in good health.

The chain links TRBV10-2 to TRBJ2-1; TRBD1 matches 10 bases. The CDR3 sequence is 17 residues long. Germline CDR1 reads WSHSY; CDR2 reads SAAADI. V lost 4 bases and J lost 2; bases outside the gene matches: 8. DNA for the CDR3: TGCGCCAGCAGTGCACCCGGGACAGGGGTTCCCTACAATGAGCAGTTCTTC. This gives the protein CASSAPGTGVPYNEQFF.

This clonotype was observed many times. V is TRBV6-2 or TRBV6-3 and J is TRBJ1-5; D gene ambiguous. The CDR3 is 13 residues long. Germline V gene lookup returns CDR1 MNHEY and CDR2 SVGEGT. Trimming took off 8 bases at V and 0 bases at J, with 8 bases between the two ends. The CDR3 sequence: CASQRDSNQPQHF. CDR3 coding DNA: TGTGCCAGCCAGAGGGATAGCAATCAGCCCCAGCATTTT.

CDR3: CSAREDRAFRYEQYF. In nucleotides, the CDR3 is TGCAGTGCTAGAGAGGACAGGGCCTTTAGGTACGAGCAGTACTTC. The chain is built from TRBV20-1 and TRBJ2-7; 8 bases fit TRBD1. V dropped 0 bases and J dropped 4; count of bases not matched to a gene: 8. The length of the CDR3 is 15 residues. The V gene's germline CDR1 is DFQATT and CDR2 SNEGSKA (reference sequence).

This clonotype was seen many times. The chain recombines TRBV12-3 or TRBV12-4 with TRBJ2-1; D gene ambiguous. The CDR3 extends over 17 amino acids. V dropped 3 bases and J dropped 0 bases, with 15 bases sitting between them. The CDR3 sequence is CASSFPPGGSSYNEQFF. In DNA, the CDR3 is TGTGCCAGCAGTTTCCCCCCCGGTGGGTCCTCCTACAATGAGCAGTTCTTC.

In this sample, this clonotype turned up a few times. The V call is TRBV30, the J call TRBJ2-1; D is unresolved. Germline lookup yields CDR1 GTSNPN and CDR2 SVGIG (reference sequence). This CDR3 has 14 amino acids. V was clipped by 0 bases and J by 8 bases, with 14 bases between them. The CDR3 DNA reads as TGTGCCTGGAGTGTAAACCCCCCTGGCGATGAGCAGTTCTTC. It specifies CAWSVNPPGDEQFF.

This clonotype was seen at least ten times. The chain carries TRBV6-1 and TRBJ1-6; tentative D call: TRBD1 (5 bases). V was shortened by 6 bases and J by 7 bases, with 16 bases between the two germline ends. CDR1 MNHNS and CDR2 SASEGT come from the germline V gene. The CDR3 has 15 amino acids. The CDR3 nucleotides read TGTGCCAGCAGCAGGGACCGCCTCCGGAATTCACCCCTCCACTTT. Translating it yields CASSRDRLRNSPLHF.

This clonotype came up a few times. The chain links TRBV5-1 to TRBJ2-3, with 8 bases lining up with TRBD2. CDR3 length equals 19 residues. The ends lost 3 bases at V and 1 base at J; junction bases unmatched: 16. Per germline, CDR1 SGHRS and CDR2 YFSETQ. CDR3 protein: CASSWVPSGSRDRTDTQYF. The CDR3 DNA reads TGCGCCAGCAGCTGGGTGCCCAGCGGGAGTCGCGATCGCACAGATACGCAGTATTTT.